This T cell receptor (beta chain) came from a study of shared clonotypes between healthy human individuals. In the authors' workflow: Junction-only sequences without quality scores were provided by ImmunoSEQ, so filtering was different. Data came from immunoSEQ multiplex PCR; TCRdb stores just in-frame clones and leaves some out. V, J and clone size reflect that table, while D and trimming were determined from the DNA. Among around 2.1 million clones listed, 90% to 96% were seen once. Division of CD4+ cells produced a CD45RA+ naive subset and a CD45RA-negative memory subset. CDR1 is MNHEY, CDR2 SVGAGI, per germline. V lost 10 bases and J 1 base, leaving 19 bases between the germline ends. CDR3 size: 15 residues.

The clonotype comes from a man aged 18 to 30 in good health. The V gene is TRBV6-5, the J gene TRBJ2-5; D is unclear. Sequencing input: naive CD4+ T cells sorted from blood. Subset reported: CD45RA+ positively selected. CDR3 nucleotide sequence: TGTGCCACTGCAGCGAGACGGGCGGCCCAAGAGACCCAGTACTTC. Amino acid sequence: CATAARRAAQETQYF.